Sequencing of this T cell receptor beta chain was carried out in a study of shared T cell receptors in the human thymus. Data came from immunoSEQ multiplex PCR; TCRdb stores just in-frame clones and leaves some out. Of approximately 660,000 clones listed, approximately 90% are singletons. Trimming stripped 0 bases from V and 7 bases from J, with 12 bases between. The CDR3 runs to 15 residues. The germline V gene encodes CDR1 LNHNV and CDR2 YYDKDF (reference sequence). These data were also reused for a study on human thymus T cells. That paper adds: Resected material from corrective heart surgery provided the thymus tissue analysed. What related research reported was that thymic repertoires overlapped highly among unrelated individuals.

The gene calls are TRBV15 and TRBJ1-4; D unclear. This TCR was sampled from a boy less than two years old with a congenital heart defect. What was sequenced was thymocytes. The DNA of the CDR3 is TGTGCCACCAGCAGAGATGCAACCCACAGTGAAAAACTGTTTTTT. Its translation: CATSRDATHSEKLFF.